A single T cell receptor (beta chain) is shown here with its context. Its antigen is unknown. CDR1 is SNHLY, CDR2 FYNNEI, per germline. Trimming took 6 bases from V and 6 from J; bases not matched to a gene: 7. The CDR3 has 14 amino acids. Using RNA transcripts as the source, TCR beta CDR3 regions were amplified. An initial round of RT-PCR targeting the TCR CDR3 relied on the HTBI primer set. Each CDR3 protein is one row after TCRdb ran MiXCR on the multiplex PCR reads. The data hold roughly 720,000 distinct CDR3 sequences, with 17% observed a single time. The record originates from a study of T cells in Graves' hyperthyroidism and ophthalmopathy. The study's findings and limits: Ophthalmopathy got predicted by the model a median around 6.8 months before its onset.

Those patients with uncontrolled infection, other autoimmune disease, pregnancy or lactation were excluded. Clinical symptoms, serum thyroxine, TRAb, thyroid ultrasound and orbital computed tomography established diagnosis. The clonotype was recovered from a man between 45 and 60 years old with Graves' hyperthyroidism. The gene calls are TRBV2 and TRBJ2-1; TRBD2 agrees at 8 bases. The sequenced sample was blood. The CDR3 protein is CASRRLALRNEQFF. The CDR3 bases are TGTGCCAGCAGGCGACTAGCGTTGCGCAATGAGCAGTTCTTC. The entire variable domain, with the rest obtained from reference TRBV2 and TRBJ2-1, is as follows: EPEVTQTPSHQVTQMGQEVILRCVPISNHLYFYWYRQILGQKVEFLVSFYNNEISEKSEIFDDQFSVERPDGSNFTLKIRSTKLEDSAMYFCASRRLALRNEQFFGPGTRLTVL.